These 24 T cell receptor beta chains share one sample of origin, sequenced in a study of identical twins. TCRdb reanalysed the 5' RACE reads using MiXCR and keeps one entry per CDR3 protein. The sample holds approximately 500,000 distinct CDR3 sequences; around 24% are singletons and the top ten take 2.9%. In addition, the sample was reused for a study of T cells expressing NK-cell markers.

Sequencing was carried out using CD4+ T cells sorted from blood. All receptors derive from a woman aged 18-30 years in good health.

This clonotype has only a few counts. V usage is TRBV5-1 and J usage is TRBJ2-7; 8 nucleotides line up with TRBD1. J lost 6 bases, V lost 0 bases, and 2 bases had no gene match. CDR3 length: 13 residues. Germline V gene sequence: CDR1 SGHRS, CDR2 YFSETQ. The CDR3 spells CASSLETGVEQYF. CDR3 DNA: TGCGCCAGCAGCTTGGAGACAGGGGTCGAGCAGTACTTC. Full variable domain (outside the CDR3, taken from reference TRBV5-1 and TRBJ2-7): KAGVTQTPRYLIKTRGQQVTLSCSPISGHRSVSWYQQTPGQGLQFLFEYFSETQRNKGNFPGRFSGRQFSNSRSEMNVSTLELGDSALYLCASSLETGVEQYFGPGTRLTVT.

V is TRBV2 and J is TRBJ2-5, with TRBD2 identical over 7 bases. The CDR3 extends over 14 amino acids. Germline CDR1 and CDR2: SNHLY and FYNNEI. Trimming cost V 5 bases and J 3 bases; bases outside gene matches: 6. CDR3 protein: CASSWTRQEETQYF. The CDR3 region has the DNA TGTGCCAGCAGTTGGACTAGGCAAGAAGAGACCCAGTACTTC.

This clonotype came up a few times. The J gene is TRBJ2-3, the V gene TRBV5-1; the D is unclear. The CDR3 covers 13 residues. Germline assignment: CDR1 SGHRS and CDR2 YFSETQ. Trimming removed 0 bases at V and 5 bases at J, with 7 bases between. In nucleotides, the CDR3 is TGCGCCAGCAGCTTGGCGGTCGGAGATACGCAGTATTTT. The encoded protein is CASSLAVGDTQYF. The full variable domain, in which reference TRBV5-1 and TRBJ2-3 provide the parts outside the CDR3, is KAGVTQTPRYLIKTRGQQVTLSCSPISGHRSVSWYQQTPGQGLQFLFEYFSETQRNKGNFPGRFSGRQFSNSRSEMNVSTLELGDSALYLCASSLAVGDTQYFGPGTRLTVL.

A few counts support this clonotype. The chain joins TRBV11-2 to TRBJ1-1, with D unclear. Germline V gives CDR1 SGHAT, CDR2 FQNNGV. The CDR3 has 12 amino acids. V lost 7 bases and J 12 bases, leaving 18 bases between the germline ends. Here the CDR3 reads CASTSGRTRTFF. In DNA form, the CDR3 reads TGTGCCAGCACCTCGGGGAGGACCCGGACTTTCTTT.

The chain couples TRBV5-1 to TRBJ2-1; D perhaps matches TRBD2 (5 bases). The CDR3 length is 16 residues. CDR1 SGHRS and CDR2 YFSETQ come from the germline V gene. The V gene lost 4 bases and the J gene lost 0 bases, with 14 bases spanning the gap. CDR3 sequence: CASSASGISSYNEQFF. Written as DNA, the CDR3 is TGCGCCAGCAGCGCAAGCGGAATCAGCTCCTACAATGAGCAGTTCTTC.

This clonotype has a handful of counts. This rearrangement joins TRBV18 to TRBJ1-2; D is unresolved. CDR1 KGHSH and CDR2 LQKENI come from the germline V gene. Trimming cost V 4 bases and J 0 bases, with 12 bases left between them. CDR3 size: 15 residues. The CDR3 coding sequence is TGTGCCAGCTCACAGTCGGACGGAGCTAACTATGGCTACACCTTC. Its translation is CASSQSDGANYGYTF.

The chain joins TRBV20-1 to TRBJ2-7; no definite D call. Germline-derived CDR1 and CDR2 are DFQATT and SNEGSKA (reference sequence). This CDR3 comprises 13 residues. The CDR3 here is CRALREPSYEQYF. The CDR3 DNA follows: TGCAGGGCCCTTCGCGAACCCTCCTACGAGCAGTACTTC.

This clonotype was counted a few times. The chain couples TRBV3-1 to TRBJ2-2, with D perhaps given as TRBD1 or TRBD2 (5 bases each). The CDR3 spans 12 residues. CDR1 is LGHDT, CDR2 YNNKEL, per germline (reference sequence). V lost 7 bases and J lost 4, with 7 bases in between. The CDR3 protein is CASNGATGELFF. The CDR3 coding sequence is TGTGCCAGCAACGGGGCCACCGGGGAGCTGTTTTTT. The entire variable domain, with the rest obtained from reference TRBV3-1 and TRBJ2-2, is as follows: DTAVSQTPKYLVTQMGNDKSIKCEQNLGHDTMYWYKQDSKKFLKIMFSYNNKELIINETVPNRFSPKSPDKAHLNLHINSLELGDSAVYFCASNGATGELFFGEGSRLTVL.

In this sample, this clonotype turned up a few times. This chain connects TRBV20-1 to TRBJ1-1; D is ambiguous. The CDR3 length is 13 residues. The V end was cut by 3 bases, the J end by 0 bases, with 8 bases between. Looked up from germline, CDR1 is DFQATT and CDR2 is SNEGSKA (reference sequence). The DNA for the CDR3 is TGCAGTGCTAGCGATAACATGAACACTGAAGCTTTCTTT. It encodes CSASDNMNTEAFF.

The rearrangement uses TRBV20-1 and TRBJ2-7, with a weak D call TRBD2 (5 bases). The CDR3 is 12 amino acids. Germline CDR1 reads DFQATT; CDR2 reads SNEGSKA (reference sequence). The CDR3 is CGAATAAVEQYF. CDR3 nucleotides: TGCGGAGCCGCGACGGCAGCGGTCGAGCAGTACTTC.

This clonotype was counted only a few times. The chain is built from TRBV20-1 and TRBJ2-7; D is unresolved. CDR3 size: 12 residues. The V gene's germline CDR1 is DFQATT and CDR2 SNEGSKA (reference sequence). Trimming took off 4 bases at V and 4 bases at J, with 11 bases between the two ends. The CDR3 nucleotides read TGCAGTGCTACGATGGATGCTTACGAGCAGTACTTC. It yields the protein CSATMDAYEQYF.

This clonotype was counted between two and nine times. This chain connects TRBV12-3 or TRBV12-4 to TRBJ1-1; 7 bases fit TRBD1. V trimming: 5 bases; J trimming: 4 bases; junction bases outside the gene matches: 4. CDR3 length equals 13 residues. CDR3 loop: CASSVTGLTEAFF. CDR3 sequence (DNA): TGTGCCAGCAGTGTGACAGGGCTCACTGAAGCTTTCTTT.

This clonotype occurred a few times. J is TRBJ1-2 and V is TRBV5-1; the D gene is possibly TRBD1 (5 bases). The V and J ends lost 3 bases and 2 bases respectively, with 5 bases between them. CDR1 is SGHRS, CDR2 YFSETQ, per germline. The length of the CDR3 is 12 residues. In DNA, the CDR3 is TGCGCCAGCAGCTGGGGCAACTATGGCTACACCTTC. Protein sequence: CASSWGNYGYTF.

V is TRBV3-1 and J is TRBJ1-1; D might be TRBD1 (5 bases). V was pared by 7 bases and J by 7 bases, with 13 bases between. The CDR3 length is 12 residues. Germline CDR1 is LGHDT and CDR2 is YNNKEL (reference sequence). The DNA for the CDR3 is TGTGCCAGCACGTTACACAGGAGTGAAGCTTTCTTT. Protein sequence: CASTLHRSEAFF.

J is TRBJ1-2 and V is TRBV5-1; perhaps TRBD1 as D (5 bases). V lost 4 bases, J lost 8 bases, and 15 bases lay in between. CDR1 and CDR2 (germline): SGHRS, YFSETQ. The CDR3 has 13 amino acids. In nucleotides, the CDR3 is TGCGCCAGCAGCGTCTCTTCCGGGACGGGCTACACCTTC. Its protein product is CASSVSSGTGYTF.

This clonotype was detected only a few times. The chain couples TRBV7-9 to TRBJ1-1; 7 bases align to TRBD1. The CDR3 runs 15 residues. CDR1 SEHNR and CDR2 FQNEAQ come from the germline V gene (reference sequence). J was trimmed by 4 bases and V by 6 bases; bases with no gene match: 11. CDR3: CASSRRGLSGTEAFF. DNA of the CDR3: TGTGCCAGCAGTAGAAGGGGGCTCTCTGGCACTGAAGCTTTCTTT. The full variable domain, in which reference TRBV7-9 and TRBJ1-1 provide the parts outside the CDR3, is DTGVSQNPRHKITKRGQNVTFRCDPISEHNRLYWYRQTLGQGPEFLTYFQNEAQLEKSRLLSDRFSAERPKGSFSTLEIQRTEQGDSAMYLCASSRRGLSGTEAFFGQGTRLTVV.

Many counts were recorded for this clonotype. V and J are TRBV12-3 or TRBV12-4 and TRBJ1-1; no definite D call. This CDR3 spans 14 amino acids. Trimming took off 4 bases at V and 1 base at J, with 10 bases between the two ends. CDR3 nucleotides: TGTGCCAGCAGTTCCGGACGGGAGAACACTGAAGCTTTCTTT. It translates to CASSSGRENTEAFF.

This sequence joins TRBV2 and TRBJ1-2; no reliable D call. The CDR3 runs to 15 residues. Per the germline V gene, CDR1 is SNHLY and CDR2 is FYNNEI. The ends were cut back, 0 bases at V and 5 bases at J, with 13 bases in the middle. This CDR3 reads CASSEARYGIYGYTF. CDR3 DNA: TGTGCCAGCAGTGAAGCGCGTTACGGTATTTATGGCTACACCTTC.

J is TRBJ2-6 and V is TRBV10-2; 10 nucleotides line up with TRBD2. Trimming cost V 3 bases and J 1 base; bases outside gene matches: 3. Looked up from germline, CDR1 is WSHSY and CDR2 is SAAADI. The CDR3 is made up of 17 amino acids. In DNA, the CDR3 is TGCGCCAGCAGTGAAGGACTAGCGGATTCTGGGGCCAACGTCCTGACTTTC. This sequence encodes CASSEGLADSGANVLTF.

In its sample, this clonotype was seen a few times. V is TRBV24-1 and J is TRBJ2-3; D is possibly TRBD1 or TRBD2 (5 bases each). Trimming left V 7 bases short and J 6 bases short, with 16 bases between. CDR1 and CDR2 from the germline V gene are KGHDR and SFDVKD. CDR3 length: 14 amino acids. The CDR3, as DNA: TGTGCCACCAGCGTAGGGACGGCGGCGGATACGCAGTATTTT. It yields the protein CATSVGTAADTQYF.

This chain uses TRBV7-6 with TRBJ2-7, with D uncertain. Germline values: CDR1 SGHVS, CDR2 FNYEAQ. The CDR3 length is 14 residues. The germline V and J ends were trimmed by 2 bases and 0 bases, with 8 bases remaining between them. In DNA, the CDR3 is TGTGCCAGCAGCTTACTGACCTCCTCCTACGAGCAGTACTTC. It translates to CASSLLTSSYEQYF.

Points on this clonotype: One base away lies a much larger clone, so this may be a sequencing read error. The J gene is TRBJ2-1, the V gene TRBV2; D is uncertain. The length of the CDR3 is 10 residues. Per the germline V gene, CDR1 is SNHLY and CDR2 is FYNNEI. With 6 bases removed from V and 4 bases from J, the gap between germline ends came to 1 base. DNA of the CDR3: TGTGCCAGCAGGTACAATGAGCAGTTCTTC. Its translation is CASRYNEQFF.

This clonotype has just a few counts. This chain uses TRBV4-2 with TRBJ2-3, with TRBD1 as a possible D gene (6 bases). The CDR3 covers 17 residues. V lost 2 bases, J lost 0 bases, and 15 bases lay in between. Germline V lookup: CDR1 LGHNA, CDR2 YNFKEQ. CDR3 amino acids: CASSQTAGAPSTDTQYF. In nucleotides, the CDR3 is TGTGCCAGCAGCCAAACCGCAGGGGCCCCTAGCACAGATACGCAGTATTTT.

The CDR3, as DNA: TGTGCCAGCACCGGGACTAGCGGGAGCGTGAACACCGGGGAGCTGTTTTTT. Translated, it gives CASTGTSGSVNTGELFF. This rearrangement joins TRBV6-1 to TRBJ2-2; 14 bases map to TRBD2. The CDR3 consists of 17 residues. Trimming at V came to 7 bases and at J to 1 base, leaving 5 bases not matched to a gene. Germline CDR1 is MNHNS and CDR2 is SASEGT.